A selection of T cell receptor beta chains follows, all from one sample in a study of spatial heterogeneity in lung cancer. TCRdb processed the 5' RACE reads anew with MiXCR; each CDR3 protein has one entry. Among 110,000 or so distinct CDR3 sequences listed, less than 14% were seen once. The source was PBMCs, collected at follow-up. The receptors were sampled from a female donor with early-stage non-small cell lung cancer. CDR3s include the opening cysteine and the closing phenylalanine or tryptophan. A D gene is named only where the DNA matches it firmly. Expanded clones get a size class; other rows say once, few or many, or leave the size out.

d_call | clone_size | j_call | v_call | cdr3_nt | cdr3_aa
. | medium-sized | TRBJ2-3 | TRBV27 | TGTGCCAGCAGTCCGTTGAATTCAGATACGCAGTATTTT | CASSPLNSDTQYF
. | few | TRBJ1-2 | TRBV2 | TGTGCCAGGCAGAGGACAGTAGTTCGTACGGGAGGCTACACCTTC | CARQRTVVRTGGYTF
. | many | TRBJ1-1 | TRBV30 | TGTGCCTGGAGTTGGAAACGTGGGGGTAACACTGAAGCTTTCTTT | CAWSWKRGGNTEAFF
. | many | TRBJ2-3 | TRBV27 | TGTGCCAGCACAAGGCTAAGCACAGATACGCAGTATTTT | CASTRLSTDTQYF
. | few | TRBJ1-4 | TRBV19 | TGTGCCAGTAGTACCTCGGACATCCGTAATGAAAAACTGTTTTTT | CASSTSDIRNEKLFF
. | . | TRBJ2-7 | TRBV11-2 | TGTGCCAGCAGGAAAACAAGGGGAACCTACGAGCAGTACTTC | CASRKTRGTYEQYF
. | . | TRBJ2-1 | TRBV28 | TGTGCCAGCAGTTTAATAGGGCCTCCGGTCGAGCAGTTCTTC | CASSLIGPPVEQFF
. | few | TRBJ2-7 | TRBV3-1 | TGTGCCAGCAGCCAATTAAGGGACCACGAGCAGTACTTC | CASSQLRDHEQYF
. | many | TRBJ1-3 | TRBV4-2 | TGTGCCAGCAGCCAAGATCGATCGGGTACGCGCTCTGGAAACACCATATATTTT | CASSQDRSGTRSGNTIYF
. | once | TRBJ2-3 | TRBV6-5 | TGTGCCAGCAGTTACAGCATGGGCACAGATACGCAGTATTTT | CASSYSMGTDTQYF
TRBD1 | many | TRBJ1-2 | TRBV29-1 | TGCAGCGTTGAAACAGGGGCATATGGCTACACCTTC | CSVETGAYGYTF
TRBD1 | . | TRBJ1-5 | TRBV28 | TGTGCCAGCAGTTCAGAGGACAGGGGGCAGTGGCAGCCCCAGCATTTT | CASSSEDRGQWQPQHF
TRBD1 | . | TRBJ1-2 | TRBV7-2 | TGTGCCAGCAGCTCCCCGGGACAGGGGGCGTTTGGCTACACCTTC | CASSSPGQGAFGYTF
TRBD2 | . | TRBJ2-1 | TRBV5-6 | TGTGCCAGCAGCACCCAAAGCGGGGGCAATGAGCAGTTCTTC | CASSTQSGGNEQFF
. | many | TRBJ1-6 | TRBV3-1 | TGTGCCAGCAGCCAACGGGGTGACAATTCACCCCTCCACTTT | CASSQRGDNSPLHF
. | few | TRBJ1-1 | TRBV5-1 | TGCGCCAGCAGCACACGACTCATGGGCCCGAACACTGAAGCTTTCTTT | CASSTRLMGPNTEAFF
. | few | TRBJ1-1 | TRBV28 | TGTGCCAGCAGTTTAGGAGGCGTAAGGGCAAACACTGAAGCTTTCTTT | CASSLGGVRANTEAFF
TRBD1 | . | TRBJ1-5 | TRBV20-1 | TGCAGTGTTGGGACAGGGTTTAAGCCCCAGCATTTT | CSVGTGFKPQHF
. | few | TRBJ2-2 | TRBV7-9 | TGTGCCAGCAGCCAATCCGGGACAACCACCGGGGAGCTGTTTTTT | CASSQSGTTTGELFF
. | . | TRBJ1-1 | TRBV4-3 | TGCGCCAGCAGCCAAGATCTCGTGGCTTATGCTTTCTTT | CASSQDLVAYAFF
. | few | TRBJ2-7 | TRBV20-1 | TGCAGTGCTAGAACGGGGACGTACGAGCAGTACTTC | CSARTGTYEQYF
TRBD2 | . | TRBJ2-1 | TRBV11-1 | TGTGCCAGCAGCCAGCTAGCGGGAACCTACAATGAGCAGTTCTTC | CASSQLAGTYNEQFF
TRBD2 | few | TRBJ2-5 | TRBV12-3/TRBV12-4 | TGTGCCAGCAGTCGGACTAGAGGGGCCCAAGAGACCCAGTACTTC | CASSRTRGAQETQYF
. | . | TRBJ1-5 | TRBV25-1 | TGTGCCAGCAGTGAAGGTAGCGCAGATCAGCCCCAGCATTTT | CASSEGSADQPQHF
. | few | TRBJ2-6 | TRBV18 | TGTGCCAGCTCACCCGCTGGGGCCAACGTCCTGACTTTC | CASSPAGANVLTF
. | few | TRBJ1-6 | TRBV7-2 | TGTGCCAGCAGCTTAAGACCCCGGGTCGATTCACCCCTCCACTTT | CASSLRPRVDSPLHF
. | few | TRBJ2-2 | TRBV6-5 | TGTGCCAGCAGTTCCCGGGAATGGGTCGGGGAGCTGTTTTTT | CASSSREWVGELFF
TRBD2 | . | TRBJ2-3 | TRBV9 | TGTGCCAGCAGCGTACTAGTGAGCGGGAGTGACTCAGATACGCAGTATTTT | CASSVLVSGSDSDTQYF
TRBD2 | few | TRBJ2-3 | TRBV5-4 | TGTGCCAGCAGATCGACTAGCGGGTCTAGCACAGATACGCAGTATTTT | CASRSTSGSSTDTQYF
. | . | TRBJ1-4 | TRBV7-9 | TGTGCCAGCAGCTTGAAAGGGTCTCCAACTAATGAAAAACTGTTTTTT | CASSLKGSPTNEKLFF
. | . | TRBJ2-6 | TRBV7-9 | TGTGCCAGCAGCTTCCGAAGAGGTTCTGGGGCCAACGTCCTGACTTTC | CASSFRRGSGANVLTF
TRBD2 | few | TRBJ2-1 | TRBV27 | TGTGCCAGCAGGGGGGGGATAAACTCCTACAATGAGCAGTTCTTC | CASRGGINSYNEQFF
TRBD1 | . | TRBJ2-1 | TRBV2 | TGTGCCAGCGGAGAACTGGGGCAGGGGGCGCGAGTAGAGCAGTTCTTC | CASGELGQGARVEQFF
TRBD2 | . | TRBJ2-5 | TRBV29-1 | TGCAGCGGTGCCGGGACTAGCGTTTATCAAGAGACCCAGTACTTC | CSGAGTSVYQETQYF
TRBD2 | . | TRBJ2-1 | TRBV6-2/TRBV6-3 | TGTGCCACCTCCGACTCCGGGACTAGCGGCTTCAGCTCCTACAATGAGCAGTTCTTC | CATSDSGTSGFSSYNEQFF
. | many | TRBJ2-1 | TRBV12-3/TRBV12-4 | TGTGCCAGCAGTTTGGGTAATGAGCAGTTCTTC | CASSLGNEQFF
. | few | TRBJ2-5 | TRBV9 | TGTGCCAGCAGCGTAGCTCAGGGCCAAGAGACCCAGTACTTC | CASSVAQGQETQYF
TRBD2 | . | TRBJ2-1 | TRBV7-9 | TGTGCCAGCAGACTTTTTAGCGGGAAGGGAAAGAATGAGCAGTTCTTC | CASRLFSGKGKNEQFF
. | many | TRBJ2-3 | TRBV10-3 | TGTGCCATCAAACCGGGACTCAGCACAGATACGCAGTATTTT | CAIKPGLSTDTQYF
TRBD1 | few | TRBJ2-5 | TRBV5-1 | TGCGCCAGCAGCTTGGAGGACAGGGTTCGGGAGACCCAGTACTTC | CASSLEDRVRETQYF
. | many | TRBJ1-1 | TRBV2 | TGTGCCAGCAGCACACACCGTGGCACTGAAGCTTTCTTT | CASSTHRGTEAFF
. | many | TRBJ1-5 | TRBV3-1 | TGTGCCAGCAGTAGTTTCCCTGGGAGCAATCAGCCCCAGCATTTT | CASSSFPGSNQPQHF
TRBD2 | few | TRBJ2-1 | TRBV7-9 | TGTGCCAGCAGCTTACCGCTCCGACTAGCGGGCCGAAACAATGAGCAGTTCTTC | CASSLPLRLAGRNNEQFF
. | . | TRBJ2-6 | TRBV7-2 | TGTGCCAGCAGCTTAGTGAGGACTGGGGCCAACGTCCTGACTTTC | CASSLVRTGANVLTF
TRBD2 | many | TRBJ2-7 | TRBV4-2 | TGTGCCAGCAGCCAAGATACTAGCGGTTTCTACGAGCAGTACTTC | CASSQDTSGFYEQYF
. | many | TRBJ1-1 | TRBV4-2 | TGTGCCAGCAGCACCGGACCGGGTGAAGCTTTCTTT | CASSTGPGEAFF
. | . | TRBJ2-1 | TRBV7-9 | TGTGCCAGCAGCTCGACCAATAATGAGCAGTTCTTC | CASSSTNNEQFF
. | . | TRBJ2-1 | TRBV3-1 | TGTGCCAGCAGCCCGTGGGACTCCCAAGGGTACAATGAGCAGTTCTTC | CASSPWDSQGYNEQFF
. | many | TRBJ2-3 | TRBV7-9 | TGTGCCAGCAGCTTAGGGTCTCTGAGCACAGATACGCAGTATTTT | CASSLGSLSTDTQYF
TRBD1 | many | TRBJ1-2 | TRBV9 | TGTGCCAGCAGCGCGGGACAGGGCTCGAATGGCTACACCTTC | CASSAGQGSNGYTF
. | many | TRBJ2-3 | TRBV11-2 | TGTGCCAGCAGTTTTGGAGATACGCAGTATTTT | CASSFGDTQYF
. | . | TRBJ1-6 | TRBV7-8 | TGTGCCAGCAGCTTCTACGCGGGCAATTCACCCCTCCACTTT | CASSFYAGNSPLHF
TRBD2 | . | TRBJ2-3 | TRBV27 | TGTGCCAGCAACCGTGGGAGGGCCATGAGCACAGATACGCAGTATTTT | CASNRGRAMSTDTQYF
. | many | TRBJ2-1 | TRBV11-3 | TGTGCCAGCGGTCGACAGCGTTCCTACAATGAGCAGTTCTTC | CASGRQRSYNEQFF
. | few | TRBJ2-1 | TRBV9 | TGTGCCAGCAGCGTAGGTGGTGGGGGTTGGTACAATGAGCAGTTCTTC | CASSVGGGGWYNEQFF
TRBD1 | few | TRBJ1-1 | TRBV20-1 | TGCAGTGCTGACAGGGGGCTGAACACTGAAGCTTTCTTT | CSADRGLNTEAFF
. | few | TRBJ1-2 | TRBV27 | TGTGCCAGCAGTCCATCGTCCCAGGACTATGGCTACACCTTC | CASSPSSQDYGYTF
TRBD1 | . | TRBJ2-7 | TRBV7-6 | TGTGCCAGCAGCTCGACAGGGCACGAGCAGTACTTC | CASSSTGHEQYF
. | . | TRBJ2-3 | TRBV5-1 | TGCGCCAGCAGCTCGGGAGCTGTGCAAGATACGCAGTATTTT | CASSSGAVQDTQYF
. | . | TRBJ1-2 | TRBV27 | TGTGCCAGCAGTTCCTCGGACGGACGCTATGGCTACACCTTC | CASSSSDGRYGYTF